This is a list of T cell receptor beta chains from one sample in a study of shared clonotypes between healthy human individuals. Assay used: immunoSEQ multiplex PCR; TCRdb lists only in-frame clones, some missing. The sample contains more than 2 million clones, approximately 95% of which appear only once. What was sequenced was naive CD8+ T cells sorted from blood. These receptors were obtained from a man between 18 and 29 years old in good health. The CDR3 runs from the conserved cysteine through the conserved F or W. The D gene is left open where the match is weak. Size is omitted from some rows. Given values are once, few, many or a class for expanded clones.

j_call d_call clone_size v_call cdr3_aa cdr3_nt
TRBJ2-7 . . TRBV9 CASSPGGGEQYF TGTGCCAGCAGCCCGGGGGGCGGTGAGCAGTACTTC
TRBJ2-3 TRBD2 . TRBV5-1 CASSYRLAGAMDTQYF TGCGCCAGCAGCTACCGACTAGCGGGAGCCATGGATACGCAGTATTTT
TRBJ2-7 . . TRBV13 CASSERQGEQYF TGTGCCAGCAGCGAGAGGCAGGGTGAGCAGTACTTC
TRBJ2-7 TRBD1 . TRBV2 CASSATGTGDEQYF TGTGCCAGCAGCGCCACTGGGACAGGGGACGAGCAGTACTTC
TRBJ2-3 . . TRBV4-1 CASSQGSSRTDTQYF TGCGCCAGCAGCCAAGGTTCCTCTAGAACAGATACGCAGTATTTT
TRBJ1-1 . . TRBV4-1 CASAAQAGDTEAFF TGCGCCTCTGCCGCCCAGGCAGGGGACACTGAAGCTTTCTTT
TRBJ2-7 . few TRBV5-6 CASSLGNEQYF TGTGCCAGCAGCTTGGGAAACGAGCAGTACTTC
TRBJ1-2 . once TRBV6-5 CASSYGVRNYGYTF TGTGCCAGCAGTTACGGCGTCAGAAACTATGGCTACACCTTC
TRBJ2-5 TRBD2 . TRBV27 CASSRRLADETQYF TGTGCCAGCAGCCGAAGACTAGCGGATGAGACCCAGTACTTC
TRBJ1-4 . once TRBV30 CAWSVGAATNEKLFF TGTGCCTGGAGTGTAGGGGCAGCAACTAATGAAAAACTGTTTTTT
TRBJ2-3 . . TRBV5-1 CASSLPGDEDTQYF TGCGCCAGCAGCTTGCCGGGAGACGAAGATACGCAGTATTTT
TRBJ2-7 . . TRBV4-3 CASSRGAEAYEQYF TGCGCCAGCAGCCGGGGGGCCGAGGCCTACGAGCAGTACTTC
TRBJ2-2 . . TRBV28 CASNGPDGSGELFF TGTGCCAGCAACGGGCCAGATGGGTCCGGGGAGCTGTTTTTT
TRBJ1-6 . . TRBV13 CASSKRQDYNSPLHF TGTGCCAGCAGCAAAAGACAAGACTATAATTCACCCCTCCACTTT
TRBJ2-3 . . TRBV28 CASTDLRGGPLADTQYF TGTGCCAGCACCGACCTCAGGGGGGGCCCCCTAGCAGATACGCAGTATTTT
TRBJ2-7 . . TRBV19 CASSMGRETEQYF TGTGCCAGTAGTATGGGCAGGGAAACCGAGCAGTACTTC
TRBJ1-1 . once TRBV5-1 CASAGGDGLGTEAFF TGCGCCAGCGCGGGTGGTGACGGGCTGGGAACTGAAGCTTTCTTT
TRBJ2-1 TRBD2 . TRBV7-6 CASSPFSAGGRDSYNEQFF TGTGCCAGCAGCCCTTTTTCTGCGGGAGGGCGCGACTCCTACAATGAGCAGTTCTTC
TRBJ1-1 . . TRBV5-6 CASSFPSGEWEGDTEAFF TGTGCCAGCAGCTTCCCGAGCGGGGAATGGGAGGGAGACACTGAAGCTTTCTTT
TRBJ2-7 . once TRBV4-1 CASSQGGTDHYEQYF TGCGCCAGCAGCCAAGGCGGGACAGACCACTACGAGCAGTACTTC
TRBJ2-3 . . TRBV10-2 CASNPGVSTDTQYF TGCGCCAGCAACCCGGGAGTAAGCACAGATACGCAGTATTTT
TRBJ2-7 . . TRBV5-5 CASSLTLGTYEQYF TGTGCCAGCAGTTTAACATTAGGAACCTACGAGCAGTACTTC
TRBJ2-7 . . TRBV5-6 CASSLGSSLSSYEQYF TGTGCCAGCAGCCTGGGGAGCTCCTTGAGCTCCTACGAGCAGTACTTC
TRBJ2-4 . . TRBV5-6 CASSSNSNPNIQYF TGTGCCAGCAGCTCAAACAGCAATCCAAACATTCAGTACTTC
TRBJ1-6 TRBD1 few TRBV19 CASSTGGVTPLHF TGTGCCAGTTCTACAGGGGGCGTAACACCCCTCCACTTT
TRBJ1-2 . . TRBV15 CATSRDTAGGPYGYTF TGTGCCACCAGCAGAGATACCGCGGGAGGGCCCTATGGCTACACCTTC
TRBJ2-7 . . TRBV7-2 CASRQVGYEQYF TGTGCCAGCAGGCAGGTGGGCTACGAGCAGTACTTC
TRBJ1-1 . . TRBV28 CASSPAQQGAAFF TGTGCCAGCAGCCCTGCCCAACAGGGTGCCGCTTTCTTT
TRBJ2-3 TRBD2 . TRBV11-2 CATDPTAGRPDTQYF TGTGCCACCGACCCCACAGCGGGAAGGCCAGATACGCAGTATTTT
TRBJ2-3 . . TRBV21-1 CARRTYNRDPQYF TGTGCCAGGCGCACATATAACAGGGATCCGCAGTATTTT
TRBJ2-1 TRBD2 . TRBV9 CASSVAVARTSGIYNEQFF TGTGCCAGCAGCGTAGCGGTGGCAAGGACTAGCGGGATCTACAATGAGCAGTTCTTC
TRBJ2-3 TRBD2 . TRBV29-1 CSPRVSGSIGTDTQYF TGCAGCCCGCGGGTTAGCGGGAGCATTGGCACAGATACGCAGTATTTT
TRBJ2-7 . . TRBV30 CAWKIVGGEYEQYF TGTGCCTGGAAGATTGTAGGGGGGGAATACGAGCAGTACTTC
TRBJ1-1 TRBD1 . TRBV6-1 CASSSVDRPTEAFF TGTGCCAGCAGTTCTGTGGACAGGCCCACTGAAGCTTTCTTT
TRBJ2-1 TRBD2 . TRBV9 CASSVGTSAYNEQFF TGTGCCAGCAGCGTAGGGACTAGCGCCTACAATGAGCAGTTCTTC
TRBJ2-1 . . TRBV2 CASHPREEVFGEQFF TGTGCCAGCCATCCGAGGGAGGAGGTTTTCGGTGAGCAGTTCTTC
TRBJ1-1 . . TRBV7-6 CASSLGGEHTEAFF TGTGCCAGCAGCTTAGGGGGGGAGCATACTGAAGCTTTCTTT
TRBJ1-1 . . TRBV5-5 CASSGGLGTEAFF TGTGCCAGCAGTGGGGGGCTGGGCACTGAAGCTTTCTTT
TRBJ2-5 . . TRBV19 CASSPRAQETQYF TGTGCCAGTAGCCCCCGGGCACAAGAGACCCAGTACTTC
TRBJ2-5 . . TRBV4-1 CASSSQGGGETQYF TGCGCCAGCAGCTCCCAGGGGGGAGGAGAGACCCAGTACTTC
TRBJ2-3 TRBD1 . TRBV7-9 CATGRNRGDDTQYF TGTGCTACAGGTCGGAACAGGGGGGACGATACGCAGTATTTT
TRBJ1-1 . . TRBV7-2 CASSLQEGVRTEAFF TGTGCCAGCAGCTTACAAGAGGGAGTAAGGACTGAAGCTTTCTTT
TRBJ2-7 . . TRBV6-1 CATDEGGDGYEQYF TGTGCCACCGATGAAGGGGGGGACGGTTACGAGCAGTACTTC
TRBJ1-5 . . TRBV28 CASSLRQYYSNQPQHF TGTGCCAGCAGTTTACGACAGTACTATAGCAATCAGCCCCAGCATTTT
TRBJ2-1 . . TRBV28 CASSLNGQYSYNEQFF TGTGCCAGCAGTTTAAACGGACAGTACTCCTACAATGAGCAGTTCTTC
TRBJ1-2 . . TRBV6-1 CASTELGAGYGYTF TGTGCCAGCACCGAGTTAGGAGCGGGCTATGGCTACACCTTC
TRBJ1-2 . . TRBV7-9 CASSLGTNYGYTF TGTGCCAGCAGCTTAGGTACTAACTATGGCTACACCTTC
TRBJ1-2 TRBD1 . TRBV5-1 CASSLRTGGNFGGYTF TGCGCCAGCAGCTTGAGGACAGGGGGCAACTTCGGAGGCTACACCTTC
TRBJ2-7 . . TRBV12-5 CASGYGDGQYF TGTGCTAGTGGTTATGGGGACGGGCAGTACTTC
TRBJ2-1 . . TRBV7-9 CASGSWDNEQFF TGTGCCAGCGGTTCATGGGACAATGAGCAGTTCTTC
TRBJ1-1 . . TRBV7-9 CASSPPPPNTEAFF TGTGCCAGCAGTCCTCCCCCCCCCAACACTGAAGCTTTCTTT
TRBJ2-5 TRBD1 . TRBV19 CASSKDRAETQYF TGTGCCAGTAGTAAGGACAGGGCAGAGACCCAGTACTTC
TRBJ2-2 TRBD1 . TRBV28 CASRDDRVSPGELFF TGTGCCAGCAGAGACGACAGGGTGTCGCCCGGGGAGCTGTTTTTT
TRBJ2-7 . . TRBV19 CASSIGGSSYEQYF TGTGCCAGTAGTATAGGAGGCAGCTCCTACGAGCAGTACTTC
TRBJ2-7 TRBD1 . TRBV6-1 CASSVPGTGSYEQYF TGTGCCAGCAGTGTCCCCGGGACAGGGTCCTACGAGCAGTACTTC